This TCR beta chain appears in the sequencing data of a study of cytomegalovirus exposure and HLA in healthy donors. The study, taken as a whole, reports: Immune exposure information comprised only CMV serostatus. Productive status was seen about 90% or about 30% of the time for most TCR beta V segments in an earlier analysis.

With regard to this clone: Its antigen is not identified.

The germline CDR1 and CDR2 sequences are MNHEY and SMNVEV (reference sequence). The CDR3 loop spans 14 amino acids. J gave up 3 bases and V 7 bases, and 6 bases lay outside the gene matches. The study ran its PCR with 60 Vbeta and 13 Jbeta primers. Produced via immunoSEQ multiplex PCR; TCRdb's table is partial and in-frame only. The repertoire holds roughly 180,000 clones, with 75% to 85% as singletons. Healthy people donating bone marrow made up the donors. This sequence was found in a man aged 18-30 years in good health and CMV-seronegative. The chain is built from TRBV27 and TRBJ1-5; 7 bases map to TRBD1. The source material was PBMCs. The CDR3 nucleotides are TGTGCCAGCAAGGGGACAGCAAACAATCAGCCCCAGCATTTT. It translates to CASKGTANNQPQHF.